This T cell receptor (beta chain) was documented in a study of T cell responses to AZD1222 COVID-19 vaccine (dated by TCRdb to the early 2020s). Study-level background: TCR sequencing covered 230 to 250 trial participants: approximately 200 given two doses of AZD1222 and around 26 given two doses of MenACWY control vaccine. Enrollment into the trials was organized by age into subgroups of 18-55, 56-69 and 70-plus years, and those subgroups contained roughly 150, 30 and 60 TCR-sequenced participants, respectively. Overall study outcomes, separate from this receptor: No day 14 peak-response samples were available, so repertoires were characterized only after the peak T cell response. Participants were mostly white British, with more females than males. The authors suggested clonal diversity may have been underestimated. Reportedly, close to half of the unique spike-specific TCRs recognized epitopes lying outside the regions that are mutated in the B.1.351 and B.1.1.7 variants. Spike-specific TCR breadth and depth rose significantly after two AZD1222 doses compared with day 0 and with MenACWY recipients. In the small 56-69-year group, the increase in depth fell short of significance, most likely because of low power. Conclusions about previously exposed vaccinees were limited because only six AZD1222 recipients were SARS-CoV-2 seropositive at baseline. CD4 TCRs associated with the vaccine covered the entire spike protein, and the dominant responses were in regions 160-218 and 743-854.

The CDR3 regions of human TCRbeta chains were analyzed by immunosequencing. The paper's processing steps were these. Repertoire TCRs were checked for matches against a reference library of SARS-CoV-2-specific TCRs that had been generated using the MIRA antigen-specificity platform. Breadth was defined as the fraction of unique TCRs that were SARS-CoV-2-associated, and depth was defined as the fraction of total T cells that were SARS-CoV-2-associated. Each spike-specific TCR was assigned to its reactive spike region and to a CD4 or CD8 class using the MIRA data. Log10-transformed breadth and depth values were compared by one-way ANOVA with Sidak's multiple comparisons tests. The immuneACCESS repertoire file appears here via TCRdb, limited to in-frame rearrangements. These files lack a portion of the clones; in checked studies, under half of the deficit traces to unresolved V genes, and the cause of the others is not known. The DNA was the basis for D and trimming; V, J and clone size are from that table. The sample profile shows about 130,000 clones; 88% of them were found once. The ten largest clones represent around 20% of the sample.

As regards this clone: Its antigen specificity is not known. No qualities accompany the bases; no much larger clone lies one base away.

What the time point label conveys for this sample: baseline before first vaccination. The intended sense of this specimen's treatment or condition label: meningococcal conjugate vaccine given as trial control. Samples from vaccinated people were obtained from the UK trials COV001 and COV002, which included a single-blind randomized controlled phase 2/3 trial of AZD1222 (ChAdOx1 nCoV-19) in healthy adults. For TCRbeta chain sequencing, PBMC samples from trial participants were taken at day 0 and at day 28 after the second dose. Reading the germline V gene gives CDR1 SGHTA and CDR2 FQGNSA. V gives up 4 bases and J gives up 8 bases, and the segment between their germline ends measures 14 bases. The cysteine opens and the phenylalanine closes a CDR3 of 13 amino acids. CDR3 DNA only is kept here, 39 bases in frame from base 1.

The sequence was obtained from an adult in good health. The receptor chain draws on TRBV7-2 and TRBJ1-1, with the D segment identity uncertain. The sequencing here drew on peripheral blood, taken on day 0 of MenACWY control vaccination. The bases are TGTGCCAGCAGCTACGGTCTGGTACCGGAAGCTTTCTTT. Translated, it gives CASSYGLVPEAFF.